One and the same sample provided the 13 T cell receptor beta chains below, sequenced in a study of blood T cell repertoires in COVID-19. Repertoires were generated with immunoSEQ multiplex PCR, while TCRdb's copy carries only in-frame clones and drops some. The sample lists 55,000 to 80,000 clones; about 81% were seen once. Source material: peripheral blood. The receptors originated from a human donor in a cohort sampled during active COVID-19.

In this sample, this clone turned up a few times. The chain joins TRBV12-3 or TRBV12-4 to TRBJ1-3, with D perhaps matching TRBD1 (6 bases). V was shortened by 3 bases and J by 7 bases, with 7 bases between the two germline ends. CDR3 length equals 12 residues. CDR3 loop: CASSFRGNTIYF. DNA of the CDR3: TGTGCCAGCAGTTTTAGGGGGAACACCATATATTTT.

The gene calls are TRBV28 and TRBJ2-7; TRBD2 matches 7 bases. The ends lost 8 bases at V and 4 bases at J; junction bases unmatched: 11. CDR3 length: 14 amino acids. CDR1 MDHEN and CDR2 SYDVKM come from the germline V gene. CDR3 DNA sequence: TGTGCCAGCGCGGGAGCGGGACTACTTTACGAGCAGTACTTC. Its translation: CASAGAGLLYEQYF.

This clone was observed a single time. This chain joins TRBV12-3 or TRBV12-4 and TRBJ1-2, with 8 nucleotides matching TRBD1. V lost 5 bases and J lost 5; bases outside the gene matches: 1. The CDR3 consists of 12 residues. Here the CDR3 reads CASSRQGYGYTF. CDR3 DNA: TGTGCCAGCAGTCGACAGGGGTATGGCTACACCTTC.

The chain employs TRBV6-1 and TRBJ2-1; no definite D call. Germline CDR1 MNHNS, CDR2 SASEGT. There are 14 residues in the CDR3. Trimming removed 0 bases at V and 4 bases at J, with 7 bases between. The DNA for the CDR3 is TGTGCCAGCAGTGAAGCGGGCAGATACAATGAGCAGTTCTTC. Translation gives CASSEAGRYNEQFF.

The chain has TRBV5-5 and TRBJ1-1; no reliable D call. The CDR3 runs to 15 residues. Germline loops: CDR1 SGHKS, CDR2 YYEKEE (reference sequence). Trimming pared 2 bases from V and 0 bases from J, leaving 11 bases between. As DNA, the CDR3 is TGTGCCAGCAGCTTTCTGGACGGGGTGAACACTGAAGCTTTCTTT. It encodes CASSFLDGVNTEAFF.

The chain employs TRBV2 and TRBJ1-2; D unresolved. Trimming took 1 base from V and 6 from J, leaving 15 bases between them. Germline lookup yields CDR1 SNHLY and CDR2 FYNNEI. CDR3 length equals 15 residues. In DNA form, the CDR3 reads TGTGCCAGCAGTGAAGTGGGCAGTTCCCTGGATGGCTACACCTTC. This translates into CASSEVGSSLDGYTF.

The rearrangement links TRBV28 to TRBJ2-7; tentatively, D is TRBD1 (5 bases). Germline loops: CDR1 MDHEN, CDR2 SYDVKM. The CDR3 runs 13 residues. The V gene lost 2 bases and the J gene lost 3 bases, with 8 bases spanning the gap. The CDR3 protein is CASSLRTNYEQYF. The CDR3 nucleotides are TGTGCCAGCAGTTTACGGACAAACTACGAGCAGTACTTC.

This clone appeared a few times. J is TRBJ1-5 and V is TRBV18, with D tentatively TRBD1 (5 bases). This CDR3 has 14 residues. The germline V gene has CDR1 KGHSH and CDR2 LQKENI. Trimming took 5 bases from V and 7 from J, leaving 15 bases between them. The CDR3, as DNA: TGTGCCAGCTCAACAGGTCAGGGAGGACAGCCCCAGCATTTT. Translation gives CASSTGQGGQPQHF.

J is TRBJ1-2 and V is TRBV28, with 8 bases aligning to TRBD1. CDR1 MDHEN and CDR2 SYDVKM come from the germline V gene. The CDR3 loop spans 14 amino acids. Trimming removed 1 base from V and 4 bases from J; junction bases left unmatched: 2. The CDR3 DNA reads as TGTGCCAGCAGTTTATCAGGGGGCTCCTATGGCTACACCTTC. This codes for CASSLSGGSYGYTF.

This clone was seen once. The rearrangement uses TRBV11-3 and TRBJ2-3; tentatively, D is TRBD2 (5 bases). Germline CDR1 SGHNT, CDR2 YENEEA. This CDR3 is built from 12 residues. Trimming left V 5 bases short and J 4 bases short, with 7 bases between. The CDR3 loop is CASSAAADTQYF. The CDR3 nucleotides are TGTGCCAGCAGCGCAGCGGCAGATACGCAGTATTTT.

The CDR3 loop is CASSLTGTVYNEQFF. The CDR3 nucleotides read TGTGCCAGCAGCTTGACTGGGACAGTCTACAATGAGCAGTTCTTC. The chain couples TRBV5-6 to TRBJ2-1; TRBD1 matches 7 bases. The CDR3 length is 15 residues. The junction had 4 bases not matched to a gene; V was cut back by 1 base and J by 3 bases. CDR1 and CDR2 (germline): SGHDT, YYEEEE.

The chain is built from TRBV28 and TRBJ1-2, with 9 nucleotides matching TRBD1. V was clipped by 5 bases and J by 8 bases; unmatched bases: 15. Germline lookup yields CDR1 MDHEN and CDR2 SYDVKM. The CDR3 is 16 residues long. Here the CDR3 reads CASSVLPGQGFRGYTF. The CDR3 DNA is TGTGCCAGCAGTGTACTACCGGGACAGGGTTTCAGGGGCTACACCTTC.

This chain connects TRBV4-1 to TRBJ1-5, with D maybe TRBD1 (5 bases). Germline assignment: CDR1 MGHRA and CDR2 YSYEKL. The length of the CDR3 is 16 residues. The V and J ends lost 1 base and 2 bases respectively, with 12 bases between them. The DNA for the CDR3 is TGCGCCAGCAGCCAAGTGGTAGGGGTGGGCAATCAGCCCCAGCATTTT. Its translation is CASSQVVGVGNQPQHF.